Sequencing of this T cell receptor beta chain was carried out in a study of spatial heterogeneity in lung cancer. Study-wide results and limits: Expanded alpha and beta TCR counts within tumors tracked tumor mutation counts.

After removal of 4 bases from V and 6 bases from J, the junction contained 13 bases not matched to a gene. There are 17 residues in the CDR3. The V gene's germline CDR1 is KGHSH and CDR2 LQKENI. Time point in this sample: sample taken at primary tumor resection. The input material, whole RNA from tumor, nontumor lung or frozen PBMC, was sequenced unsorted. This clonotype showed up just a few times. What it binds is not known. TCRdb reprocessed the 5' RACE reads via MiXCR and lists one record per CDR3 protein. This table has 9,500 to 12,000 distinct CDR3 sequences, about 12% appearing once. The chain is built from TRBV18 and TRBJ2-2, with TRBD1 matching 8 bases. The sequence was collected from a female donor with early-stage non-small cell lung cancer. The input for sequencing was lung tumor tissue, taken at surgery. CDR3 residues: CASSRDVPTGVPGELFF. Here the CDR3 DNA reads TGTGCCAGCTCACGCGACGTTCCGACAGGGGTCCCCGGGGAGCTGTTTTTT.